This entry lists 25 T cell receptor beta chains sequenced from one sample in a study of OX40 agonist ivuxolimab in advanced cancers. Sequencing used immunoSEQ multiplex PCR; TCRdb keeps in-frame clones, though not all of them. The sample yields 35,000 to 50,000 clones, 70% to 85% seen once. The input for sequencing was CD4+ or CD8+ T cells sorted from blood, taken in a trial of the OX40 agonist ivuxolimab. The receptor source for this set is an adult with an advanced solid tumor such as melanoma, head and neck, liver or kidney cancer.

The V and J genes are TRBV19 and TRBJ1-5; 8 bases are shared with TRBD1. The CDR3 runs 14 residues. Germline CDR1 is LNHDA and CDR2 is SQIVND (reference sequence). J was trimmed by 7 bases and V by 4 bases; bases with no gene match: 6. The CDR3 loop reads CASSNRGVNQPQHF. CDR3 nucleotide sequence: TGTGCCAGTAGTAACAGGGGGGTCAACCAGCCCCAGCATTTT.

This clone was found a few times. The chain has TRBV2 and TRBJ1-5; TRBD1 matches at 11 bases. This CDR3 comprises 14 residues. The germline V gene encodes CDR1 SNHLY and CDR2 FYNNEI. The V gene end was trimmed by 6 bases and the J gene end by 5 bases; junction bases not matched to a gene: 3. CDR3 nucleotide sequence: TGTGCCAGCAGGGGGACAGGGGGACATCAGCCCCAGCATTTT. Residues: CASRGTGGHQPQHF.

The chain carries TRBV18 and TRBJ2-1, with D tentatively TRBD1 (5 bases). In germline, CDR1 is KGHSH, CDR2 LQKENI. The germline V and J ends were trimmed by 1 base and 5 bases, with 6 bases remaining between them. The CDR3 sequence is 13 residues long. CDR3 sequence reads: CASSPQGNNEQFF. CDR3 sequence (DNA): TGTGCCAGCTCACCACAGGGGAACAATGAGCAGTTCTTC.

The chain is built from TRBV7-2 and TRBJ2-7, with unresolved D. The germline V gene encodes CDR1 SGHTA and CDR2 FQGNSA. CDR3 length: 11 amino acids. Trimming left V 1 base short and J 6 bases short, with 4 bases between. As DNA, the CDR3 is TGTGCCAGCAGCTTAGTCGGCGAGCAGTACTTC. This sequence encodes CASSLVGEQYF.

CDR3 bases: TGTGCCAGCAGCCCCCGGGATACGCAGTATTTT. Translation: CASSPRDTQYF. This rearrangement joins TRBV5-5 to TRBJ2-3; D ambiguous. This CDR3 spans 11 amino acids. V lost 4 bases and J lost 6, with 6 bases in between. Germline values: CDR1 SGHKS, CDR2 YYEKEE (reference sequence).

The chain employs TRBV19 and TRBJ1-1; D is ambiguous. Trimming stripped 0 bases from V and 5 bases from J, with 13 bases between. Germline V CDR1 and CDR2: LNHDA, SQIVND (reference sequence). There are 15 residues in the CDR3. CDR3 residues: CASSIEAGMVTEAFF. CDR3 bases: TGTGCCAGTAGTATAGAAGCGGGGATGGTGACTGAAGCTTTCTTT.

The chain couples TRBV19 to TRBJ1-1; D remains unclear. V lost 7 bases, J lost 1 base, and 10 bases lay in between. The CDR3 is 13 residues long. Germline V gives CDR1 LNHDA, CDR2 SQIVND (reference sequence). The DNA of the CDR3 is TGTGCCAGTACACTACGGGGGAACACTGAAGCTTTCTTT. It is translated as CASTLRGNTEAFF. The full variable domain, with the rest looked up from reference TRBV19 and TRBJ1-1, is DGGITQSPKYLFRKEGQNVTLSCEQNLNHDAMYWYRQDPGQGLRLIYYSQIVNDFQKGDIAEGYSVSREKKESFPLTVTSAQKNPTAFYLCASTLRGNTEAFFGQGTRLTVV.

V usage is TRBV5-1 and J usage is TRBJ2-2, with D unclear. Trimming shortened V by 1 base and J by 0 bases, and 4 bases separated the two germline ends. Germline assignment: CDR1 SGHRS and CDR2 YFSETQ. CDR3 size: 14 residues. CDR3 bases: TGCGCCAGCAGCTTGTGGTCGAACACCGGGGAGCTGTTTTTT. This sequence encodes CASSLWSNTGELFF.

J is TRBJ2-2 and V is TRBV4-3, with a weak D call TRBD1 (5 bases). The V gene lost 3 bases and the J gene lost 9 bases, with 8 bases spanning the gap. This CDR3 is built from 12 residues. Germline V gene data show CDR1 as LGHNA and CDR2 as YSLEER. The CDR3 coding sequence is TGCGCCAGCAGCCATGCAGGGAGGGAGCTGTTTTTT. As protein: CASSHAGRELFF.

This chain joins TRBV7-8 and TRBJ2-5; the D call may be TRBD1 or TRBD2 (5 bases each). The CDR3 totals 15 residues. V was shortened by 2 bases and J by 2 bases, with 12 bases between the two germline ends. Per the germline V gene, CDR1 is SGHVS and CDR2 is FQNEAQ. The CDR3 here is CASSLRGPSQETQYF. CDR3 DNA sequence: TGTGCCAGCAGCTTAAGGGGACCTAGTCAAGAGACCCAGTACTTC.

The chain couples TRBV19 to TRBJ2-7; D possibly matches TRBD1 or TRBD2 (7 bases each). This CDR3 has 14 residues. Germline loops: CDR1 LNHDA, CDR2 SQIVND (reference sequence). V lost 7 bases to trimming and J lost 3 bases, with 16 bases between them. The CDR3: CASTPGRGHYEQYF. The CDR3 DNA reads as TGTGCCAGTACCCCGGGGAGGGGGCACTACGAGCAGTACTTC.

The gene calls are TRBV6-1 and TRBJ1-2, with D possibly being TRBD1 (5 bases). CDR3 length equals 14 residues. Germline CDR1 reads MNHNS; CDR2 reads SASEGT. V gave up 7 bases and J gave up 6 bases, with 18 bases separating them. The CDR3 reads CASTPLEGPNGYTF. In DNA form, the CDR3 reads TGTGCCAGCACCCCCCTTGAGGGACCAAATGGCTACACCTTC.

The V gene is TRBV27, the J gene TRBJ1-5, with TRBD1 matching over 8 bases. V lost 2 bases, J lost 4 bases, and 10 bases stayed unmatched. Per the germline V gene, CDR1 is MNHEY and CDR2 is SMNVEV (reference sequence). CDR3 length equals 17 residues. The CDR3 nucleotides are TGTGCCAGCAGTTTAGTCCCGGTAGGACAGGGAAATCAGCCCCAGCATTTT. As protein: CASSLVPVGQGNQPQHF.

For this clone: The sample carries other DNA sequences with the same CDR3. The chain links TRBV7-9 to TRBJ2-3, with unresolved D. The CDR3 is made up of 12 amino acids. Trimming removed 3 bases at V and 3 bases at J, with 4 bases between. The germline V gene encodes CDR1 SEHNR and CDR2 FQNEAQ (reference sequence). This chain's CDR3 is CASSLETDTQYF. CDR3 DNA: TGTGCCAGCAGCTTGGAGACAGATACGCAGTATTTT.

V and J are TRBV11-2 and TRBJ2-7, with 7 bases lining up with TRBD1. Germline CDR1 is SGHAT and CDR2 is FQNNGV. The junction had 3 bases not matched to a gene; V was cut back by 0 bases and J by 7 bases. This CDR3 comprises 13 residues. The CDR3 coding sequence is TGTGCCAGCAGCTTAGACAGGGGGATTGAGCAGTACTTC. Its protein is CASSLDRGIEQYF.

The chain has TRBV5-1 and TRBJ1-4; the D gene is possibly TRBD1 (5 bases). Germline values: CDR1 SGHRS, CDR2 YFSETQ. V lost 2 bases and J 4 bases, leaving 18 bases between the germline ends. CDR3 size: 17 residues. CDR3 sequence: CASSFDSQGRVNEKLFF. The CDR3 DNA reads TGCGCCAGCAGCTTCGACTCCCAGGGCAGGGTTAATGAAAAACTGTTTTTT.

This sequence joins TRBV12-5 and TRBJ1-1; D is ambiguous. CDR3 size: 10 residues. Germline CDR1 LGHNT, CDR2 FRNRAP. V shed 6 bases and J shed 6 bases, with 5 bases lying between them. For the CDR3, the DNA is TGTGCTAGTGGCCGACCTGAAGCTTTCTTT. It encodes CASGRPEAFF.

The V and J genes are TRBV4-3 and TRBJ2-5, with D possibly TRBD1 on 5 matching bases. V dropped 0 bases and J dropped 2 bases, with 7 bases sitting between them. The CDR3 covers 14 residues. CDR1 LGHNA and CDR2 YSLEER come from the germline V gene. The CDR3 DNA follows: TGCGCCAGCAGCCAAGATAGGACACAAGAGACCCAGTACTTC. It yields the protein CASSQDRTQETQYF.

The chain carries TRBV6-5 and TRBJ1-4, with D uncertain. Germline V lookup: CDR1 MNHEY, CDR2 SVGAGI. The ends were cut back, 2 bases at V and 3 bases at J, with 7 bases in the middle. The CDR3 length is 14 residues. CDR3 DNA sequence: TGTGCCAGCAGTTACAAAGGATCTAATGAAAAACTGTTTTTT. This encodes CASSYKGSNEKLFF.

This clone appeared once. This rearrangement joins TRBV5-1 to TRBJ2-2; TRBD2 might be the D (6 bases). Looked up from germline, CDR1 is SGHRS and CDR2 is YFSETQ. V was pared by 4 bases and J by 0 bases, with 13 bases between. The CDR3 loop spans 16 amino acids. The CDR3 sequence is CASSTEGLANTGELFF. For the CDR3, the DNA is TGCGCCAGCAGCACGGAGGGGCTAGCGAACACCGGGGAGCTGTTTTTT.

This clone has a single count. The rearrangement uses TRBV28 and TRBJ1-2, with 7 nucleotides matching TRBD1. Unmatched junction bases numbered 9, after V lost 4 bases and J lost 1 base. Germline CDR1 is MDHEN and CDR2 is SYDVKM. The CDR3 has 16 residues. The CDR3 sequence is CASSSGTVLFNYGYTF. In DNA form, the CDR3 reads TGTGCCAGCAGTTCTGGGACAGTTTTATTTAACTATGGCTACACCTTC.

The J gene is TRBJ1-1, the V gene TRBV10-3, with 7 nucleotides matching TRBD1. The junction had 2 bases not matched to a gene; V was cut back by 7 bases and J by 0 bases. The CDR3 runs 13 residues. The germline gives CDR1 ENHRY, CDR2 SYGVKD. The CDR3 bases are TGTGCCATCAAGACAGGGTTGAACACTGAAGCTTTCTTT. Its translation is CAIKTGLNTEAFF.

This clone was counted only a few times. The rearrangement uses TRBV7-9 and TRBJ2-1; 7 positions match TRBD1. The CDR3 totals 15 residues. CDR1 is SEHNR and CDR2 is FQNEAQ in the germline V gene (reference sequence). V shed 4 bases, J shed 10 bases, and the junction held 13 bases outside the gene matches. The CDR3 sequence is CASSSYGTVIEEQFF. DNA for the CDR3: TGTGCCAGCAGCTCCTACGGGACAGTGATTGAGGAGCAGTTCTTC.

The chain has TRBV7-8 and TRBJ2-5; 7 bases are a match to TRBD2. The length of the CDR3 is 14 residues. Trimming cost V 4 bases and J 4 bases; bases outside gene matches: 6. Per germline, CDR1 SGHVS and CDR2 FQNEAQ. CDR3 amino acids: CASSSGSGVETQYF. In DNA, the CDR3 is TGTGCCAGCAGCTCAGGCAGCGGGGTAGAGACCCAGTACTTC.

The chain couples TRBV9 to TRBJ1-6, with TRBD1 matching 8 bases. Germline CDR1 SGDLS, CDR2 YYNGEE. V was clipped by 4 bases and J by 14 bases; unmatched bases: 17. The CDR3 totals 16 residues. The CDR3 nucleotides read TGTGCCAGCAGCCCTGGGGGGACAGGAGGTTTTTTGGCCCTCCACTTT. Translating it yields CASSPGGTGGFLALHF.